This T cell receptor beta chain is from a study of blood T cell repertoires in COVID-19. Study-level information: Samples came from the United States, Italy and Spain, spanning acute and convalescent COVID-19. The cDNA or gDNA used as material had been derived from T cells, B-cell-depleted T cells, or PBMCs.

V was clipped by 4 bases and J by 7 bases; unmatched bases: 5. Germline V gene lookup returns CDR1 LNHDA and CDR2 SQIVND (reference sequence). The CDR3 has 14 residues. Authors' processing steps: Counts of nucleated cells, estimated from reference gene primer amplification, were obtained. Only in-frame clones appear in the TCRdb table, and some are missing; sequencing was by immunoSEQ multiplex PCR. The V and J calls and clone size come from that table; D and trimming were worked out from the DNA. The sample has about 380,000 clones, about 90% seen once. Sequenced input: peripheral blood. The chain couples TRBV19 to TRBJ1-4, with 8 bases matching TRBD1. The TCR comes from a man between 18 and 29 years old with active or convalescent COVID-19. The CDR3 protein is CASSTGGAVEKLFF. As DNA, the CDR3 is TGTGCCAGTAGTACAGGGGGCGCGGTTGAAAAACTGTTTTTT.